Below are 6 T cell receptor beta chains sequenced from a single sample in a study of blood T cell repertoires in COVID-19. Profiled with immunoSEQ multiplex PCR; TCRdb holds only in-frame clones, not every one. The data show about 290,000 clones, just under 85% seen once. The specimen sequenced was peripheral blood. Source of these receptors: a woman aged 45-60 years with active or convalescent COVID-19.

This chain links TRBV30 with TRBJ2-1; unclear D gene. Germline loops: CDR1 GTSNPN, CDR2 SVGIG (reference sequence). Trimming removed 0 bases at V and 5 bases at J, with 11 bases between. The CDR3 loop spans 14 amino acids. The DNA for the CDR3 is TGTGCCTGGAGTGTACTCTTACCCAACAATGAGCAGTTCTTC. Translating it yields CAWSVLLPNNEQFF.

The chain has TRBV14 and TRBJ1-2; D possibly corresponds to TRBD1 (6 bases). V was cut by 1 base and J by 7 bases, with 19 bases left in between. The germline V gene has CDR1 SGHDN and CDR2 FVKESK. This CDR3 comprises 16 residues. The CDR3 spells CASSQALGAGARGYTF. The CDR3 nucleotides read TGTGCCAGCAGCCAAGCTCTTGGGGCGGGGGCACGTGGCTACACCTTC.

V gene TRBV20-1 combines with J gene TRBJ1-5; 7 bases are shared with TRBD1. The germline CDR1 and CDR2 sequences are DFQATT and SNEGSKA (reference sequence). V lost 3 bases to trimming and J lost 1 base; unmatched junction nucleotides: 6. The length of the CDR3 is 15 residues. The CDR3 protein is CSASEGQPSNQPQHF. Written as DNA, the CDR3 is TGCAGTGCTAGTGAGGGACAGCCGAGCAATCAGCCCCAGCATTTT.

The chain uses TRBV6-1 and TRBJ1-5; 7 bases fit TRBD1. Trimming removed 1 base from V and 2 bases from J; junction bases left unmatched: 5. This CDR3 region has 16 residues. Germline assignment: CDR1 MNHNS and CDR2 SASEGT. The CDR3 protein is CASSEGKGAGNQPQHF. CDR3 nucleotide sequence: TGTGCCAGCAGTGAAGGGAAGGGGGCAGGCAATCAGCCCCAGCATTTT.

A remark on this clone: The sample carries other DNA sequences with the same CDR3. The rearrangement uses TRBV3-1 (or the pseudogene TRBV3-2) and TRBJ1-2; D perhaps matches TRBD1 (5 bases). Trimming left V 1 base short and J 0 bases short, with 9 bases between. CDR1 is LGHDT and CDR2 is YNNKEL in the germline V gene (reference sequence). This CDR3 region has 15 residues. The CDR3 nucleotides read TGTGCCAGCAGCCAAGCTGGGGGGTCTAACTATGGCTACACCTTC. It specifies CASSQAGGSNYGYTF.

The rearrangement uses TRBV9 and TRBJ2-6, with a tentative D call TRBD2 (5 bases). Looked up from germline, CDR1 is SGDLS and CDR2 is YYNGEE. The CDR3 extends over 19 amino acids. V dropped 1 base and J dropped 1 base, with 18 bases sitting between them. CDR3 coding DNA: TGTGCCAGCAGCGTAAGTTTGAAGGGAAGAGGGTCTGGGGCCAACGTCCTGACTTTC. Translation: CASSVSLKGRGSGANVLTF.